The clone carrying this T cell receptor (beta chain) was picked up many times. Its antigen is not known. These data originate in a study of T cells in Graves' hyperthyroidism and ophthalmopathy. Study-wide background: Before any treatment, at initial diagnosis, peripheral blood was collected. The study's findings and limits: Blood also held most thyroid clonotypes expanded beyond 0.001.

In germline, CDR1 is SNHLY, CDR2 FYNNEI. Between the trimmed V and J ends, which lost 4 bases and 3 bases, there was a span of 13 bases. This CDR3 has 15 residues. RNA transcripts yielded amplified TCR beta CDR3 regions. With the HTBI primer set, the TCR CDR3 went through a first round of RT-PCR. TCRdb re-derived calls from the multiplex PCR reads in MiXCR, one entry per CDR3 protein. The sample gives 400,000 to 500,000 distinct CDR3 sequences, approximately 15% of which show up once; less than 20% is in the top ten. The study defined stable Graves' hyperthyroidism as no ophthalmopathy progression within 18 months.

V gene TRBV2 combines with J gene TRBJ1-3; no clear D. This TCR was sampled from a woman aged 18 to 35 with Graves' hyperthyroidism. The sample taken for sequencing was blood. The CDR3 region has the DNA TGTGCCAGCAGTGGGGTCAGAGGTTTTGGAAACACCATATATTTT. Residues: CASSGVRGFGNTIYF.